This T cell receptor beta chain came from a study of T cell repertoires in cytomegalovirus infection. Background on the study: Matching HLA type, along with CMV infection, was indicated by public TCR beta signatures. Study-wide points: Summed frequency of public TCR beta families distinguished CMV carriers with the relevant HLA. The ex vivo response was dominated by HLA-C-restricted CMV-specific TCR beta clonotypes.

V shed 1 base and J 8 bases; nucleotides not matched to a gene: 6. Germline V gives CDR1 LGHNT, CDR2 FRNRAP. The CDR3 is 15 amino acids. In regard to this clonotype: Its cognate antigen is unknown.

MiXCR, run by TCRdb on the reads, gives a single entry per CDR3 protein. The data hold 40,000 to 55,000 distinct CDR3 sequences, with 20% to 25% observed a single time. The receptor was derived from a human donor in good health (CMV status not recorded). Some clones in this sample may be carry-over from other donors' samples. V gene TRBV12-5 combines with J gene TRBJ2-1, with TRBD2 matching over 9 bases. The sequencing used CD8+ T cells from cultured PBMCs, collected from culture after CMV antigen stimulation. DNA of the CDR3: TGTGCTAGTGGTTTGGGTGATAGCGGGAGCTATGAGCAGTTCTTC. Translating it yields CASGLGDSGSYEQFF.